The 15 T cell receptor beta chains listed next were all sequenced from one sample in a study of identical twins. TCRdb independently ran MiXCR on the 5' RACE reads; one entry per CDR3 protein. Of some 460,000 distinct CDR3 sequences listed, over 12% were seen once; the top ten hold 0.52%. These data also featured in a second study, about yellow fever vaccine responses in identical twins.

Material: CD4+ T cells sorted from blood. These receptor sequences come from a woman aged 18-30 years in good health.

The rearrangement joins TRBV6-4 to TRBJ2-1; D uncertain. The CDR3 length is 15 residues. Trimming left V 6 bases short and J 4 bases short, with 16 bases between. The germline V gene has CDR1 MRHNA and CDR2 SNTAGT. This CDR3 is CASSPSGDGYNEQFF. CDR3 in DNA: TGTGCCAGCAGCCCCTCCGGTGACGGATACAATGAGCAGTTCTTC.

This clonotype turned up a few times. CDR3 residues: CASTPGLAVTYNEQFF. The CDR3 nucleotides read TGTGCCAGCACCCCGGGACTAGCGGTTACCTACAATGAGCAGTTCTTC. The chain links TRBV7-2 to TRBJ2-1; 11 bases are shared with TRBD2. CDR3 size: 16 residues. Germline trimming cut 7 bases from V and 2 bases from J; bases unmatched to any gene: 7. Germline V gene sequence: CDR1 SGHTA, CDR2 FQGNSA.

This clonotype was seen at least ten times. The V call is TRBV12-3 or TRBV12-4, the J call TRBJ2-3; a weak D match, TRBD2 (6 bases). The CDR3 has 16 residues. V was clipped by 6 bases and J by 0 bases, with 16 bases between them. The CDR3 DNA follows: TGTGCCAGCAGCCGCGGGACTCGCCTCAGCACAGATACGCAGTATTTT. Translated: CASSRGTRLSTDTQYF.

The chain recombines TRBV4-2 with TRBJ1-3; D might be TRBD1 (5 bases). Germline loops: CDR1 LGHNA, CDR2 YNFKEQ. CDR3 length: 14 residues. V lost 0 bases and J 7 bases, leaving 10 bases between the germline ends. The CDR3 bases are TGTGCCAGCAGCCAAGAGACAGTTGGGAACACCATATATTTT. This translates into CASSQETVGNTIYF.

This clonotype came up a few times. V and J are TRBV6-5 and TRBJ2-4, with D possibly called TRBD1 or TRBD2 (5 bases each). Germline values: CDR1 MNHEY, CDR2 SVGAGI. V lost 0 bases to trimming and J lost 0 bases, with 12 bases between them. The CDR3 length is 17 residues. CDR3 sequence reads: CASSYSKGPQAKNIQYF. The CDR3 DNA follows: TGTGCCAGCAGTTACTCGAAGGGACCACAAGCCAAAAACATTCAGTACTTC.

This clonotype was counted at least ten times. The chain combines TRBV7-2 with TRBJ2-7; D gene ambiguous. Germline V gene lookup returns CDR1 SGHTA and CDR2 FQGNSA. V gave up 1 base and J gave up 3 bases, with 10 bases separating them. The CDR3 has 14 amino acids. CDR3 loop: CASSLGPNGYEQYF. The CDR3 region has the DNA TGTGCCAGCAGCTTAGGCCCCAACGGCTACGAGCAGTACTTC.

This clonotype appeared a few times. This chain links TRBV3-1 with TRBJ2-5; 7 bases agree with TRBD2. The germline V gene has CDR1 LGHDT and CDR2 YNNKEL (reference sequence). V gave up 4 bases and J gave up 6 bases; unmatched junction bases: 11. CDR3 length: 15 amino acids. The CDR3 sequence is CASSLKGGRGKTQYF. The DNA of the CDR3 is TGTGCCAGCAGCCTTAAGGGAGGGAGAGGGAAGACCCAGTACTTC.

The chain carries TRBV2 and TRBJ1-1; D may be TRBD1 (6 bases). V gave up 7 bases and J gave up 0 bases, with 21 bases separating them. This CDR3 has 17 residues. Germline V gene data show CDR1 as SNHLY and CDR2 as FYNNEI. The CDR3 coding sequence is TGTGCCAGCAACCCAGCGGGGGGGCCAAGGGTGAACACTGAAGCTTTCTTT. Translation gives CASNPAGGPRVNTEAFF.

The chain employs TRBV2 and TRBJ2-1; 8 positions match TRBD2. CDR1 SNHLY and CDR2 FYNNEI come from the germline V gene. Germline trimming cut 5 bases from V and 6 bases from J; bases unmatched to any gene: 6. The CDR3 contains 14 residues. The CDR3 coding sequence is TGTGCCAGCAGTCAACTAGCGGCCCTCAATGAGCAGTTCTTC. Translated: CASSQLAALNEQFF.

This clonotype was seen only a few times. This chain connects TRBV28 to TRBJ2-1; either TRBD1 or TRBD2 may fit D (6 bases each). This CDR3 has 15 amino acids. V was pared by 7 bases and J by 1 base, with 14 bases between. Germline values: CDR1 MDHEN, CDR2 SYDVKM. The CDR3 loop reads CASIERGPSYNEQFF. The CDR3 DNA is TGTGCCAGCATTGAACGGGGGCCTTCCTACAATGAGCAGTTCTTC.

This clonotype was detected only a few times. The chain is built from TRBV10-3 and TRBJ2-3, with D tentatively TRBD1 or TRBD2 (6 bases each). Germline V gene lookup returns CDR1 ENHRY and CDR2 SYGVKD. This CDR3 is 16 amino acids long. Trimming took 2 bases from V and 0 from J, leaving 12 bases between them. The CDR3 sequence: CAISERKGGSTDTQYF. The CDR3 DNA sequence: TGTGCCATCAGTGAGCGGAAGGGGGGAAGCACAGATACGCAGTATTTT.

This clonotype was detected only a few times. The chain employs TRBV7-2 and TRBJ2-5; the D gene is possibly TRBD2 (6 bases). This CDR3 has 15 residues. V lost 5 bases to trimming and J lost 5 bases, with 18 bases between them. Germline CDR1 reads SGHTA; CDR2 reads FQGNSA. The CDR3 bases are TGTGCCAGCAGCCCCATGGGAACCGGGGGTGAGACCCAGTACTTC. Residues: CASSPMGTGGETQYF.

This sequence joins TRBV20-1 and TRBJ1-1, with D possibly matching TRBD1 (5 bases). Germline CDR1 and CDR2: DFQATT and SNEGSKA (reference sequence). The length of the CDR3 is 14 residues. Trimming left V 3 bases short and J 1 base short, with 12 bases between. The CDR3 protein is CSASTAGRNTEAFF. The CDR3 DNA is TGCAGTGCTAGTACGGCAGGGCGGAACACTGAAGCTTTCTTT.

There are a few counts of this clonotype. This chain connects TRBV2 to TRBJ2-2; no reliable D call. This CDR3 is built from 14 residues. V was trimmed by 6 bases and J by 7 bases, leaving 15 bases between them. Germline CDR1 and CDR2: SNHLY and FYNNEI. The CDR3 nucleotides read TGTGCCAGCAGGGCAAACAATCTGGGCGGGGAGCTGTTTTTT. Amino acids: CASRANNLGGELFF.

Written as DNA, the CDR3 is TGCGCCAGCAGCTTGGCAAAGGTAACCTACGAGCAGTACTTC. Its translation: CASSLAKVTYEQYF. The rearrangement uses TRBV5-1 and TRBJ2-7, with D hard to call. This CDR3 region has 14 residues. Trimming left V 0 bases short and J 2 bases short, with 9 bases between. Germline V gene data show CDR1 as SGHRS and CDR2 as YFSETQ.